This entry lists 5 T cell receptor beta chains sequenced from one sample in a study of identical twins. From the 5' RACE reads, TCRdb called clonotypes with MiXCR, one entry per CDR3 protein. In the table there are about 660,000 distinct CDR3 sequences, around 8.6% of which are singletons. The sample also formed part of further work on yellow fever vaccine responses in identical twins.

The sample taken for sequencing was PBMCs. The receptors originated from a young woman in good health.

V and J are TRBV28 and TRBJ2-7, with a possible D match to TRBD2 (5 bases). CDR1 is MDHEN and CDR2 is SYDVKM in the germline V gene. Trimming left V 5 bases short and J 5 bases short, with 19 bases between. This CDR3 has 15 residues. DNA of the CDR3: TGTGCCAGCAGTAAACTAGTGATTGCTATCCACGAGCAGTACTTC. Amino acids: CASSKLVIAIHEQYF.

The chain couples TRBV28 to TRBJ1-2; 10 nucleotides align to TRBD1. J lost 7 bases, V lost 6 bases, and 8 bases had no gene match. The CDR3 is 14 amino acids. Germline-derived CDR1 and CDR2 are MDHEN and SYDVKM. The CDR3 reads CASSDGQGGGGYTF. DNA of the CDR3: TGTGCCAGCAGCGATGGACAGGGGGGTGGTGGCTACACCTTC.

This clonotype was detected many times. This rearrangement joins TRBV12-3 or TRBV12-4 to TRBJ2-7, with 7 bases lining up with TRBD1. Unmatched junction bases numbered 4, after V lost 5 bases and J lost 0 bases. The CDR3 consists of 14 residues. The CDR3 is CASSPRQGSYEQYF. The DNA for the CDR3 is TGTGCCAGCAGTCCCCGACAGGGCTCCTACGAGCAGTACTTC.

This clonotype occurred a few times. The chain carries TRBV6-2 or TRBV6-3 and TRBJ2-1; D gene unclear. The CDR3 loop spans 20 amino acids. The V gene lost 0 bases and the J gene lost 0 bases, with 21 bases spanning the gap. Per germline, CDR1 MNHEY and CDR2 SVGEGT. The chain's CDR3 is CASSYSTPTPTESSYNEQFF. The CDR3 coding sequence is TGTGCCAGCAGTTACTCGACCCCTACCCCTACGGAAAGCTCCTACAATGAGCAGTTCTTC.

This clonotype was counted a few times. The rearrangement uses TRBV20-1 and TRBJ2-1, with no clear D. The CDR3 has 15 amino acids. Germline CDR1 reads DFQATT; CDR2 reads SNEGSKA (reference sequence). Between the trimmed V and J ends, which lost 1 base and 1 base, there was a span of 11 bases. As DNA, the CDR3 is TGCAGTGCTAGAGGTTCAGCAAAATCCTACAATGAGCAGTTCTTC. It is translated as CSARGSAKSYNEQFF.